This paragraph covers one T cell receptor beta chain sequence. Its antigen is as yet unknown. These data are taken from a study of Ad26.COV2.S vaccination and SARS-CoV-2 variants. Background on the study: The Ad26.COV2.S arm of the COV1001 trial was where the donor was placed. Dosing was one shot or two shots 56 days apart.

The CDR3 spans 12 residues. The germline V gene encodes CDR1 SGHVS and CDR2 FQNEAQ. Trimming removed 5 bases at V and 5 bases at J, with 9 bases between. Using immunoSEQ multiplex PCR, the repertoire was profiled, and TCRdb retains in-frame clones only, with some absent. Of around 300,000 clones listed, 75% to 90% were seen once; the top ten hold around 5.3%. Study-wide findings and caveats: Substantial response breadth was reportedly seen for spike-specific CD8+ and CD4+ T cells after vaccination.

Described treatment: about 20 received Ad26.COV2.S at low or high dose, single or two shots; 5 received placebo; per-sample allocation not given. Day 63 following the first vaccine or placebo injection was when the samples were taken. The receptor's source is a person between 18 and 60 years old who received the Ad26.COV2.S COVID-19 vaccine or a placebo. Sequencing was performed on peripheral blood, taken in a trial of Ad26.COV2.S vaccine versus placebo. The chain employs TRBV7-8 and TRBJ1-2; D gene uncertain. CDR3 protein: CASSPSRYGYTF. The CDR3 DNA sequence: TGTGCCAGCAGCCCGAGTAGGTATGGCTACACCTTC.